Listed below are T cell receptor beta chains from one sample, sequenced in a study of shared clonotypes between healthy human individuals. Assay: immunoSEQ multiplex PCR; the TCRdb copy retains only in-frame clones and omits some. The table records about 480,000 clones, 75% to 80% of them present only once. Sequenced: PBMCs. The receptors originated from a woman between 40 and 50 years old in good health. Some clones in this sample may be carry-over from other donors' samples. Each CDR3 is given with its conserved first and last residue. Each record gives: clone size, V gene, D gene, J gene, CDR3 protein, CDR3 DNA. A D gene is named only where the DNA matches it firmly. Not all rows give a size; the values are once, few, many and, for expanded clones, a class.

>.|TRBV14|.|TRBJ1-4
CASSLHGVEKLFF
TGTGCCAGCAGCCTACATGGGGTGGAAAAACTGTTTTTT
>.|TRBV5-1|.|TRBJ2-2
CASSPDPNTGELFF
TGCGCCAGCAGCCCGGACCCAAACACCGGGGAGCTGTTTTTT
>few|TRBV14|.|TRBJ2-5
CASSQGLEETQYF
TGTGCCAGCAGCCAAGGGTTGGAAGAGACCCAGTACTTC
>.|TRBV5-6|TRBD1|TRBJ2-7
CASSSPGTGKYEQYF
TGTGCCAGCAGCTCACCGGGGACAGGGAAGTACGAGCAGTACTTC
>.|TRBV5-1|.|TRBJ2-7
CASSQGRGNNEQYF
TGCGCCAGCAGCCAGGGAAGAGGGAACAACGAGCAGTACTTC
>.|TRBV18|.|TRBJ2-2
CASSSGLHGELFF
TGTGCCAGCTCCTCCGGACTACACGGGGAGCTGTTTTTT
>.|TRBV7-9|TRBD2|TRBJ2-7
CASSVGLAGEGPSYEQYF
TGTGCCAGCAGCGTTGGACTAGCGGGAGAGGGGCCTTCCTACGAGCAGTACTTC
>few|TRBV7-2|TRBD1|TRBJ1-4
CASSLIKPGGGGNEKLFF
TGTGCCAGCAGCTTAATCAAACCAGGGGGCGGGGGTAATGAAAAACTGTTTTTT
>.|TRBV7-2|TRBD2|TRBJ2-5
CASSLSLAVPETQYF
TGTGCCAGCAGCTTAAGTCTAGCGGTCCCGGAGACCCAGTACTTC
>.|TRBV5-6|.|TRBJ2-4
CASGERGLDIQYF
TGTGCCAGCGGGGAAAGAGGGTTAGACATTCAGTACTTC
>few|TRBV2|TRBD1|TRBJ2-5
CASSEDAGTEQTQYF
TGTGCCAGCAGTGAAGATGCTGGGACAGAGCAGACCCAGTACTTC
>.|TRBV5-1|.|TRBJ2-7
CASSLGTAGSYEQYF
TGCGCCAGCAGCTTGGGAACGGCGGGGAGTTACGAGCAGTACTTC
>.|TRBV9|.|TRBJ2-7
CASSVAASYEQYF
TGTGCCAGCAGCGTAGCGGCCTCCTACGAGCAGTACTTC
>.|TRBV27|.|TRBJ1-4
CASSFATNEKLFF
TGTGCCAGCAGTTTCGCAACTAATGAAAAACTGTTTTTT
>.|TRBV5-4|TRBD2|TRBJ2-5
CASSSREGRETQYF
TGTGCCAGCAGCTCGCGGGAGGGCCGAGAGACCCAGTACTTC
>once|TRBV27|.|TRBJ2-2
CASSSGTYNTGELFF
TGTGCCAGCAGCTCCGGGACATACAACACCGGGGAGCTGTTTTTT
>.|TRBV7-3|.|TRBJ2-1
CASSPGGNEQFF
TGTGCCAGCAGCCCCGGGGGCAATGAGCAGTTCTTC
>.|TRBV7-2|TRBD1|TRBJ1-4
CASSSSGQSNEKLFF
TGTGCCAGCAGCTCCTCGGGACAGTCTAATGAAAAACTGTTTTTT
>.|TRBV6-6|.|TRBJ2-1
CASTAAIYNEQFF
TGTGCCAGCACTGCGGCGATCTACAATGAGCAGTTCTTC
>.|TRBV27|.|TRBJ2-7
CASSLGAGMYEQYF
TGTGCCAGCAGTTTGGGGGCAGGGATGTACGAGCAGTACTTC
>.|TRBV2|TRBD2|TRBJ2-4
CASSETSGRNIQYF
TGTGCCAGCAGTGAAACTAGCGGGAGAAACATTCAGTACTTC
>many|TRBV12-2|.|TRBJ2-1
CASRYGQGAYNEQFF
TGTGCAAGTCGCTACGGACAGGGAGCCTACAATGAGCAGTTCTTC
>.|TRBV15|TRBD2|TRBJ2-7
CATKNGRAGPLYEQYF
TGTGCCACCAAAAATGGTAGAGCGGGGCCCCTCTACGAGCAGTACTTC
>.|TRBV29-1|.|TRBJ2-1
CSVEGTRSSYNEQFF
TGCAGCGTTGAGGGTACAAGGAGCTCCTACAATGAGCAGTTCTTC
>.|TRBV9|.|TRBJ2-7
CASSLGGQHIYEQYF
TGTGCCAGCAGCCTCGGGGGACAGCACATCTACGAGCAGTACTTC
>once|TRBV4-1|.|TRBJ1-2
CASSQRGGYTF
TGCGCCAGCAGCCAACGGGGAGGCTACACCTTC
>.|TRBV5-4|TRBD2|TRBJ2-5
CASTKDLAGDGETQYF
TGTGCCAGCACCAAAGACCTAGCGGGAGACGGGGAGACCCAGTACTTC
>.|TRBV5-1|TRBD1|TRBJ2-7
CASSLGQGAYEQYF
TGCGCCAGCAGCCTGGGACAGGGAGCCTACGAGCAGTACTTC